This entry is about one T cell receptor beta chain. The PCR contained 60 Vbeta and 13 Jbeta primers. The table came from immunoSEQ multiplex PCR; TCRdb's copy has only in-frame clones and leaves some out. Among under 200,000 clones listed, approximately 81% were seen once. The data belong to a study of cytomegalovirus exposure and HLA in healthy donors. Trimming at V came to 6 bases and at J to 2 bases, leaving 6 bases not matched to a gene. Germline V gives CDR1 ENHRY, CDR2 SYGVKD. The CDR3 is 15 amino acids. The TCR originated in a woman between 18 and 29 years old in good health and CMV-seronegative. Sequenced material: PBMCs. This chain links TRBV10-3 with TRBJ2-5; 10 nucleotides align to TRBD1. The CDR3 DNA follows: TGTGCCATCAGGGGGGACAGGGGAGATCAAGAGACCCAGTACTTC. Its translation: CAIRGDRGDQETQYF.